The 13 T cell receptor beta chains listed next were all sequenced from one sample in a study of blood T cell repertoires in COVID-19. The table came from immunoSEQ multiplex PCR; TCRdb's copy has only in-frame clones and leaves some out. The sample consists of 210,000 or so clones, 83% of them appearing once. Material: PBMCs or T cells enriched from blood (not recorded which). These receptor sequences come from a woman between 45 and 60 years old who had been exposed to COVID-19.

This clone has a single count. The chain carries TRBV29-1 and TRBJ2-7; 8 bases map to TRBD1. The CDR3 is made up of 13 amino acids. J was trimmed by 0 bases and V by 7 bases; bases with no gene match: 5. Germline V gene data show CDR1 as SQVTM and CDR2 as ANQGSEA. The CDR3 nucleotides are TGCAGCGGTGGACAGGGTGCCTCCTACGAGCAGTACTTC. It is translated as CSGGQGASYEQYF.

This clone was recorded once. V gene TRBV6-2 or TRBV6-3 combines with J gene TRBJ2-7; maybe TRBD2 (7 bases). V was cut by 2 bases and J by 2 bases, with 10 bases left in between. CDR3 length equals 14 residues. Germline V gene sequence: CDR1 MNHEY, CDR2 SVGEGT. CDR3 coding DNA: TGTGCCAGCAGTTACGGGGGGGCCCCCTACGAGCAGTACTTC. This translates into CASSYGGAPYEQYF.

The J gene is TRBJ1-1, the V gene TRBV4-3, with D possibly being TRBD1 (5 bases). CDR1 LGHNA and CDR2 YSLEER come from the germline V gene. The CDR3 length is 16 residues. V was clipped by 0 bases and J by 0 bases, with 11 bases between them. Here the CDR3 reads CASSQDGWGVNTEAFF. DNA of the CDR3: TGCGCCAGCAGCCAAGATGGTTGGGGGGTGAACACTGAAGCTTTCTTT.

This rearrangement joins TRBV18 to TRBJ2-3; D not resolved. The CDR3 loop spans 14 amino acids. Between the trimmed V and J ends, which lost 6 bases and 0 bases, there was a span of 10 bases. Germline CDR1 is KGHSH and CDR2 is LQKENI. The CDR3 bases are TGTGCCAGCTCCCCCTCTCAGAGCACAGATACGCAGTATTTT. It codes for CASSPSQSTDTQYF. The whole variable domain, filled in from reference TRBV18 and TRBJ2-3, reads NAGVMQNPRHLVRRRGQEARLRCSPMKGHSHVYWYRQLPEEGLKFMVYLQKENIIDESGMPKERFSAEFPKEGPSILRIQQVVRGDSAAYFCASSPSQSTDTQYFGPGTRLTVL.

The chain joins TRBV5-1 to TRBJ2-5; 8 nucleotides align to TRBD2. V was clipped by 0 bases and J by 4 bases; unmatched bases: 2. The CDR3 has 14 amino acids. In germline, CDR1 is SGHRS, CDR2 YFSETQ. CDR3 coding DNA: TGCGCCAGCAGCTTGGCCGCGGGGGGAGAGACCCAGTACTTC. Encoded protein: CASSLAAGGETQYF.

This chain uses TRBV5-1 with TRBJ2-3, with 9 bases matching TRBD1. The CDR3 is 15 amino acids. Germline V gene lookup returns CDR1 SGHRS and CDR2 YFSETQ. V shed 4 bases and J 7 bases; nucleotides not matched to a gene: 10. The CDR3 sequence: CASSRPGQGAHTQYF. In DNA form, the CDR3 reads TGCGCCAGCAGCAGGCCGGGACAGGGTGCACATACGCAGTATTTT.

There are a few counts of this clone. The chain joins TRBV10-3 to TRBJ1-3; tentative D call: TRBD1 (5 bases). CDR1 and CDR2 (germline): ENHRY, SYGVKD. The V end was cut by 11 bases, the J end by 3 bases, with 8 bases between. This CDR3 comprises 11 residues. The CDR3 region is CASTDGNTIYF. The CDR3 DNA reads as TGTGCCTCGACAGATGGAAACACCATATATTTT.

The V gene is TRBV10-3, the J gene TRBJ1-1; 9 bases match TRBD1. Trimming cost V 4 bases and J 5 bases; bases outside gene matches: 8. Germline V gene lookup returns CDR1 ENHRY and CDR2 SYGVKD. CDR3 length equals 15 residues. CDR3 sequence (DNA): TGTGCCATCAGTGCGCTAGACAGGGGGAGGACTGAAGCTTTCTTT. Translation: CAISALDRGRTEAFF.

This clone appeared once. The V gene is TRBV3-1 (or the pseudogene TRBV3-2), the J gene TRBJ1-1, with 9 bases that match TRBD1. V lost 1 base, J lost 5 bases, and 5 bases stayed unmatched. The CDR3 contains 15 residues. Germline assignment: CDR1 LGHDT and CDR2 YNNKEL (reference sequence). CDR3 sequence: CASSQGTGVATEAFF. CDR3 nucleotides: TGTGCCAGCAGCCAAGGGACAGGGGTTGCAACTGAAGCTTTCTTT.

The chain combines TRBV10-3 with TRBJ1-1; D is ambiguous. The CDR3 runs to 15 residues. Germline values: CDR1 ENHRY, CDR2 SYGVKD. Trimming shortened V by 0 bases and J by 3 bases, and 11 bases separated the two germline ends. CDR3 sequence reads: CAISESKTWDTEAFF. In DNA, the CDR3 is TGTGCCATCAGTGAGTCGAAGACATGGGACACTGAAGCTTTCTTT.

The chain recombines TRBV2 with TRBJ2-7, with TRBD2 as a possible D gene (5 bases). Trimming took 10 bases from V and 3 from J, leaving 22 bases between them. The CDR3 totals 15 residues. Germline CDR1 SNHLY, CDR2 FYNNEI. The chain's CDR3 is CATSRWSAGNYEQYF. The CDR3 region has the DNA TGTGCCACTTCTCGCTGGTCTGCGGGCAACTACGAGCAGTACTTC.

This chain connects TRBV5-1 to TRBJ1-1, with 7 bases lining up with TRBD1. The junction had 6 bases not matched to a gene; V was cut back by 4 bases and J by 0 bases. This CDR3 region has 15 residues. Germline values: CDR1 SGHRS, CDR2 YFSETQ. In DNA form, the CDR3 reads TGCGCCAGCAGCCTACGAACAGGGGTGAACACTGAAGCTTTCTTT. This gives the protein CASSLRTGVNTEAFF.

The gene calls are TRBV7-9 and TRBJ2-6; D may be TRBD2 (5 bases). The germline V gene encodes CDR1 SEHNR and CDR2 FQNEAQ (reference sequence). This CDR3 has 18 residues. Trimming shortened V by 2 bases and J by 0 bases, and 14 bases separated the two germline ends. DNA for the CDR3: TGTGCCAGCAGCTTACGCCCCGGGGTTAGCTCTGGGGCCAACGTCCTGACTTTC. Protein sequence: CASSLRPGVSSGANVLTF.